What follows are 21 T cell receptor beta chains derived from one specimen sequenced in a study of T cell responses to AZD1222 COVID-19 vaccine. The assay was immunoSEQ multiplex PCR, and TCRdb's table has in-frame clones only and misses some. The sample carries some 140,000 clones, 88% recorded once. The material was peripheral blood, obtained on day 0 of AZD1222 vaccination. All receptors derive from an adult in good health.

Comments on this clone: The junction and the germline gene differ at one end; a read error may be behind it. The V gene is TRBV19, the J gene TRBJ2-1; weak D call: TRBD2 (5 bases). The germline gives CDR1 LNHDA, CDR2 SQIVND (reference sequence). The CDR3 sequence is 11 residues long. CDR3 in DNA: TGTGCCAGTAGGATAGGAGGTGAGCAGTTCTTC. This gives the protein CASRIGGEQFF.

The chain employs TRBV5-4 and TRBJ2-3; 7 nucleotides line up with TRBD2. After removal of 4 bases from V and 6 bases from J, the junction contained 8 bases not matched to a gene. The CDR3 extends over 14 amino acids. The germline CDR1 and CDR2 sequences are SGHNT and YYREEE (reference sequence). The CDR3 here is CASSLRGTVDTQYF. Here the CDR3 DNA reads TGTGCCAGCAGCCTGCGGGGGACGGTTGATACGCAGTATTTT.

CDR3 residues: CASSLSIRNTEAFF. Written as DNA, the CDR3 is TGTGCCAGCAGCTTAAGCATACGGAACACTGAAGCTTTCTTT. This chain links TRBV7-2 with TRBJ1-1; D gene ambiguous. The CDR3 sequence is 14 residues long. V lost 2 bases to trimming and J lost 1 base, with 8 bases between them. Germline V gene sequence: CDR1 SGHTA, CDR2 FQGNSA.

The V call is TRBV14, the J call TRBJ1-1, with 7 bases aligning to TRBD1. V lost 4 bases to trimming and J lost 0 bases; unmatched junction nucleotides: 5. Germline V gives CDR1 SGHDN, CDR2 FVKESK. The CDR3 runs to 15 residues. In nucleotides, the CDR3 is TGTGCCAGCAGCCCTCAGACAGGGCTGAACACTGAAGCTTTCTTT. As protein: CASSPQTGLNTEAFF.

This clone has just a few counts. The chain links TRBV10-3 to TRBJ1-2, with a possible D match to TRBD1 (5 bases). The CDR3 runs 15 residues. Germline V gene sequence: CDR1 ENHRY, CDR2 SYGVKD. The V end lost 0 bases, the J end lost 4 bases, and 12 bases lay between the germline ends. The CDR3 reads CAISESTRGGYGYTF. Written as DNA, the CDR3 is TGTGCCATCAGTGAGTCGACAAGGGGAGGCTATGGCTACACCTTC.

The chain combines TRBV7-2 with TRBJ1-5; 8 nucleotides match TRBD1. Germline V gene data show CDR1 as SGHTA and CDR2 as FQGNSA. Unmatched junction bases numbered 6, after V lost 5 bases and J lost 0 bases. The CDR3 sequence is 16 residues long. The CDR3 spells CASSPAGGYSNQPQHF. The CDR3 DNA reads as TGTGCCAGCAGCCCGGCAGGGGGCTATAGCAATCAGCCCCAGCATTTT.

Only one count was recorded for this clone. The rearrangement links TRBV7-2 to TRBJ1-1; D possibly corresponds to TRBD1 (5 bases). V shed 4 bases and J shed 1 base, with 7 bases lying between them. There are 13 residues in the CDR3. Germline V lookup: CDR1 SGHTA, CDR2 FQGNSA. The CDR3 DNA sequence: TGTGCCAGCAGCTGGCAGGGGAACACTGAAGCTTTCTTT. Protein product: CASSWQGNTEAFF.

The DNA for the CDR3 is TGTGCCAGCAGCTCCCAATACAATGAGCAGTTCTTC. This gives the protein CASSSQYNEQFF. The V and J genes are TRBV7-2 and TRBJ2-1; D is unresolved. CDR1 is SGHTA, CDR2 FQGNSA, per germline. The CDR3 sequence is 12 residues long. The V end lost 4 bases, the J end lost 4 bases, and 5 bases lay between the germline ends.

The rearrangement uses TRBV19 and TRBJ1-1; 9 bases are shared with TRBD1. This CDR3 spans 16 amino acids. The germline V gene has CDR1 LNHDA and CDR2 SQIVND (reference sequence). V shed 1 base and J 4 bases; nucleotides not matched to a gene: 7. CDR3 region: CASSIGATGGGTEAFF. The CDR3 coding sequence is TGTGCCAGTAGTATAGGAGCGACAGGGGGAGGCACTGAAGCTTTCTTT.

The rearrangement uses TRBV6-2 or TRBV6-3 and TRBJ2-3; maybe TRBD2 (6 bases). The V and J ends lost 6 bases and 4 bases respectively, with 14 bases between them. This CDR3 has 14 amino acids. Germline lookup yields CDR1 MNHEY and CDR2 SVGEGT. The CDR3 DNA reads TGTGCCAGCAGCCTTACTAGCAGTGCAGATACGCAGTATTTT. This gives the protein CASSLTSSADTQYF.

V gene TRBV5-8 combines with J gene TRBJ2-5; 8 nucleotides align to TRBD2. The CDR3 extends over 15 amino acids. After removal of 4 bases from V and 4 bases from J, the junction contained 9 bases not matched to a gene. The germline V gene has CDR1 SGHTS and CDR2 YDEGEE. The CDR3 region is CASSPRGGSIETQYF. CDR3 nucleotides: TGTGCCAGCAGCCCCCGGGGGGGCAGCATAGAGACCCAGTACTTC.

The CDR3 reads CASRVLLTEASPLHF. CDR3 in DNA: TGTGCCAGTAGAGTCCTATTAACGGAGGCTTCACCCCTCCACTTT. The chain combines TRBV27 with TRBJ1-6, with D uncertain. CDR1 and CDR2 from the germline V gene are MNHEY and SMNVEV (reference sequence). V lost 9 bases, J lost 9 bases, and 21 bases lay in between. This CDR3 comprises 15 residues.

This clone was counted a single time. This chain uses TRBV6-5 with TRBJ2-1, with D possibly being TRBD2 (5 bases). Trimming took 6 bases from V and 12 from J, leaving 12 bases between them. Germline CDR1 and CDR2: MNHEY and SVGAGI. CDR3 size: 11 residues. CDR3 nucleotides: TGTGCCAGCAGAGGACTCAGCGCGCAGTTCTTC. Protein sequence: CASRGLSAQFF.

The chain's CDR3 is CASRPRGPDLSYNEQFF. The CDR3 nucleotides read TGTGCCAGCAGGCCTAGGGGGCCGGACCTCTCCTACAATGAGCAGTTCTTC. The chain links TRBV7-9 to TRBJ2-1, with 7 bases lining up with TRBD1. The CDR3 consists of 17 residues. Losses at the gene ends were 6 bases for V and 0 bases for J; bases not matched to a gene: 11. CDR1 SEHNR and CDR2 FQNEAQ come from the germline V gene (reference sequence).

The chain employs TRBV9 and TRBJ2-1; D perhaps matches TRBD1 (6 bases). There are 16 residues in the CDR3. Germline V gene data show CDR1 as SGDLS and CDR2 as YYNGEE. The germline V and J ends were trimmed by 2 bases and 7 bases, with 19 bases remaining between them. The CDR3 is CASSVSGGGSWNEQFF. In DNA, the CDR3 is TGTGCCAGCAGCGTTTCGGGTGGGGGCTCTTGGAATGAGCAGTTCTTC.

V is TRBV6-2 or TRBV6-3 and J is TRBJ1-1; no reliable D call. Germline CDR1 MNHEY, CDR2 SVGEGT. The CDR3 spans 14 residues. Trimming removed 5 bases at V and 6 bases at J, with 16 bases between. The CDR3 nucleotides read TGTGCCAGCAGTGGGAACCGACGGAGAGCTGAAGCTTTCTTT. It translates to CASSGNRRRAEAFF.

This chain uses TRBV6-5 with TRBJ2-7; D gene unclear. Between the trimmed V and J ends, which lost 0 bases and 6 bases, there was a span of 12 bases. This CDR3 is 14 amino acids long. CDR1 is MNHEY, CDR2 SVGAGI, per germline. Written as DNA, the CDR3 is TGTGCCAGCAGTTACTCGGGTGGATACACCGAGCAGTACTTC. Amino acids: CASSYSGGYTEQYF.

V is TRBV15 and J is TRBJ1-2; no clear D gene. Germline V CDR1 and CDR2: LNHNV, YYDKDF (reference sequence). The length of the CDR3 is 12 residues. V lost 5 bases to trimming and J lost 4 bases, with 8 bases between them. The CDR3 DNA reads TGTGCCACCAGCCAGGCCTCCTATGGCTACACCTTC. It specifies CATSQASYGYTF.

This clone was seen a handful of times. The J gene is TRBJ1-5, the V gene TRBV27; D is perhaps TRBD1 (6 bases). V gave up 5 bases and J gave up 5 bases, with 16 bases separating them. This CDR3 region has 15 residues. Looked up from germline, CDR1 is MNHEY and CDR2 is SMNVEV (reference sequence). The DNA for the CDR3 is TGTGCCAGCAGTCCCGGGACACCGATTTATCAGCCCCAGCATTTT. Encoded protein: CASSPGTPIYQPQHF.

This clone was seen only a few times. The chain has TRBV2 and TRBJ1-4; no clear D gene. CDR1 and CDR2 (germline): SNHLY, FYNNEI. V lost 8 bases and J lost 1, with 8 bases in between. CDR3 length equals 13 residues. The CDR3 reads CASLPGTNEKLFF. As DNA, the CDR3 is TGTGCCAGCCTACCGGGAACTAATGAAAAACTGTTTTTT.

The chain combines TRBV2 with TRBJ2-1; maybe TRBD1 (7 bases). This CDR3 is 14 amino acids long. Trimming took off 6 bases at V and 3 bases at J, with 12 bases between the two ends. CDR1 is SNHLY, CDR2 FYNNEI, per germline. CDR3 in DNA: TGTGCCAGCAGCCGGCGGGACAGCTACAATGAGCAGTTCTTC. Residues: CASSRRDSYNEQFF.